This is a list of T cell receptor beta chains from one sample in a study of response to subunit inactivated influenza vaccine. From the RT-PCR reads, TCRdb called clonotypes with MiXCR, one entry per CDR3 protein. The sample contains some 640,000 distinct CDR3 sequences, about 15% of which appear only once. This specimen was PBMCs from blood, taken 14 to 15 days before vaccination. These receptor sequences come from a man aged 45-65 years who received an inactivated influenza vaccine. Each CDR3 is given with its conserved first and last residue. The order of the fields is J gene, D gene, clone size, V gene, CDR3 protein, CDR3 DNA. A D gene is named only where the DNA matches it firmly. For some rows the clone size is stated as once, few or many, or as a class when expanded; others skip it.

J: TRBJ2-1
D: TRBD2
size: few
V: TRBV29-1
CDR3: CSVRLAGGPGEQFF
DNA: TGCAGCGTGAGGTTAGCGGGAGGGCCAGGGGAGCAGTTCTTC

J: TRBJ2-2
D: TRBD2
size: few
V: TRBV12-3/TRBV12-4
CDR3: CASSLELAGSGELFF
DNA: TGTGCCAGCAGTTTAGAACTAGCGGGATCCGGGGAGCTGTTTTTT

J: TRBJ1-1
D: NA
size: NA
V: TRBV7-2
CDR3: CASSLVAGSNTEAFF
DNA: TGTGCCAGCAGCTTAGTGGCGGGATCGAACACTGAAGCTTTCTTT

J: TRBJ2-4
D: TRBD2
size: few
V: TRBV4-3
CDR3: CASSQDLPGGRYIQYF
DNA: TGCGCCAGCAGCCAAGATTTGCCGGGCGGGAGATACATTCAGTACTTC

J: TRBJ2-3
D: NA
size: NA
V: TRBV30
CDR3: CAWRGGDGLTDTQYF
DNA: TGTGCCTGGAGGGGCGGGGACGGCCTCACAGATACGCAGTATTTT

J: TRBJ2-1
D: TRBD2
size: many
V: TRBV29-1
CDR3: CSVHLGLAGDNEQFF
DNA: TGCAGCGTTCATTTGGGACTAGCGGGAGACAATGAGCAGTTCTTC

J: TRBJ1-5
D: NA
size: many
V: TRBV4-3
CDR3: CASSQEGRQPQHF
DNA: TGCGCCAGCAGCCAAGAAGGTCGGCAGCCCCAGCATTTT

J: TRBJ2-5
D: NA
size: few
V: TRBV6-6
CDR3: CASKKDSQETQYF
DNA: TGTGCCAGCAAAAAAGACAGTCAAGAGACCCAGTACTTC

J: TRBJ1-4
D: NA
size: NA
V: TRBV19
CDR3: CASTTGTNEKLFF
DNA: TGTGCCAGTACCACCGGGACTAATGAAAAACTGTTTTTT

J: TRBJ2-1
D: TRBD1
size: many
V: TRBV12-3/TRBV12-4
CDR3: CASSSRRGYNEQFF
DNA: TGTGCCAGCAGTTCACGCAGGGGGTACAATGAGCAGTTCTTC

J: TRBJ1-6
D: NA
size: NA
V: TRBV25-1
CDR3: CASSESAGNHSPLHF
DNA: TGTGCCAGCAGTGAATCGGCAGGGAATCATTCACCCCTCCACTTT